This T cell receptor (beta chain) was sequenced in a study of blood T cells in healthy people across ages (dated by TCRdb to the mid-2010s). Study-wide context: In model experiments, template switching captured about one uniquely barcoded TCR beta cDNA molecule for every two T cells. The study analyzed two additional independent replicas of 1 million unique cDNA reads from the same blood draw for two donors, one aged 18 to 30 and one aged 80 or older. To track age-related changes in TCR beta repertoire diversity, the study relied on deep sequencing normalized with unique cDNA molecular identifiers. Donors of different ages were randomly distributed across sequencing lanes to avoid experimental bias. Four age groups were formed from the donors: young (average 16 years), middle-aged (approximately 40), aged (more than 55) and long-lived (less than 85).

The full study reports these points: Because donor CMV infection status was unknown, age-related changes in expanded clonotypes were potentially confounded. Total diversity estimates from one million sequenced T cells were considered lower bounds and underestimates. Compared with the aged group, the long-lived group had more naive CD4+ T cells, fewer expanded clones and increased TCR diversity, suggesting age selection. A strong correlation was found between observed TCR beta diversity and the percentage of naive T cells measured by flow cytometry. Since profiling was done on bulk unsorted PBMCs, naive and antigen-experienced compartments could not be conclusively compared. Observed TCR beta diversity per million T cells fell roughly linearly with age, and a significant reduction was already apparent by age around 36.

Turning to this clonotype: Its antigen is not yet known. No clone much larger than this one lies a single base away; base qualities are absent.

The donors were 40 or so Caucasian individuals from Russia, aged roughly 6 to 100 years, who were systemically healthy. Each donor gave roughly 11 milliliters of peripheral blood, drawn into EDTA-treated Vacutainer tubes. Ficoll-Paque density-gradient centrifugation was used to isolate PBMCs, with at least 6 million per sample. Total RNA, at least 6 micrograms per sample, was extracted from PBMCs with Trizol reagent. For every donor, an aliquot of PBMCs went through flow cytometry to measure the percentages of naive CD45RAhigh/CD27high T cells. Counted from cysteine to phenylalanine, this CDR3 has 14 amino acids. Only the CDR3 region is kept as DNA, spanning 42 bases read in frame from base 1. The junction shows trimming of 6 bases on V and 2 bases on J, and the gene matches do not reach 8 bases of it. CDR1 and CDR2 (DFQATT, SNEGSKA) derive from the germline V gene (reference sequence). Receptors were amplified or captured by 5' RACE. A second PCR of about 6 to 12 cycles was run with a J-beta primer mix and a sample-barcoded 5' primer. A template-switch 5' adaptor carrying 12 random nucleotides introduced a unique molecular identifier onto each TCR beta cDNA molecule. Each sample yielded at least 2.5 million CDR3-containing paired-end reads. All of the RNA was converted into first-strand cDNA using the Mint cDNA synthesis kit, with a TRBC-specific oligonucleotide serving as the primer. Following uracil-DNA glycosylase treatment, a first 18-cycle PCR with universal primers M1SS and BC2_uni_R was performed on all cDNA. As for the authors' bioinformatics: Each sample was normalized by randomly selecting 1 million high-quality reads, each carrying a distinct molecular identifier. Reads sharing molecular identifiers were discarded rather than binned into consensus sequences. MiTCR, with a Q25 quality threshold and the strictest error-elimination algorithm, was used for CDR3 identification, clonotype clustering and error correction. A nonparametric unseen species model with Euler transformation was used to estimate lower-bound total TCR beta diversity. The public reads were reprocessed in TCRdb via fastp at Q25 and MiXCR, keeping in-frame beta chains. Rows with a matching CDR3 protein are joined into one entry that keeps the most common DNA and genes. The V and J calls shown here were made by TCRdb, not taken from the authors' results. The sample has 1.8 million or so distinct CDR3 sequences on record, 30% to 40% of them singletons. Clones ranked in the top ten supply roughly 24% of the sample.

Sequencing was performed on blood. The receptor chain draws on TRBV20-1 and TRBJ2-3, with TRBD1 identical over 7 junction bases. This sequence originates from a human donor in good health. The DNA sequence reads TGCAGTGCCCTACGGACAGGCCTCACAGATACGCAGTATTTT. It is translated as CSALRTGLTDTQYF.